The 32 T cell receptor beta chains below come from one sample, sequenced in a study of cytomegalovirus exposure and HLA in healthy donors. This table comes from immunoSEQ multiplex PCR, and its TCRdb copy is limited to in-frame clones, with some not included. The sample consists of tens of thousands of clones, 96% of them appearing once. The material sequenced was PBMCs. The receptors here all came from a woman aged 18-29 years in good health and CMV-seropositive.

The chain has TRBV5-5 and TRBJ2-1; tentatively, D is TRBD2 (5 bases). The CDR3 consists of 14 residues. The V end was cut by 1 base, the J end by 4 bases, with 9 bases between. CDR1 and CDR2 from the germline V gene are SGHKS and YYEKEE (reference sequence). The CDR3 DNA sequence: TGTGCCAGCAGCTTGACCCCGGGGTACAATGAGCAGTTCTTC. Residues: CASSLTPGYNEQFF.

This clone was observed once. The DNA for the CDR3 is TGTGCCAGCAGTTTGGGGGGAGCAACGCCCTACACCTTC. Its protein is CASSLGGATPYTF. This rearrangement joins TRBV28 to TRBJ1-2; D is possibly TRBD1 (5 bases). Germline lookup yields CDR1 MDHEN and CDR2 SYDVKM. This CDR3 comprises 13 residues. The V gene lost 3 bases and the J gene lost 10 bases, with 15 bases spanning the gap.

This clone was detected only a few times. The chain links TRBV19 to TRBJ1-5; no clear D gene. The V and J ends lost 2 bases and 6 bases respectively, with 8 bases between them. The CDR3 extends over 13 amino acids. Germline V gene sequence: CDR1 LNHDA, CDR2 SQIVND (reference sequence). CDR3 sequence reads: CASSINEIQPQHF. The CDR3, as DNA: TGTGCCAGTAGTATAAACGAGATTCAGCCCCAGCATTTT.

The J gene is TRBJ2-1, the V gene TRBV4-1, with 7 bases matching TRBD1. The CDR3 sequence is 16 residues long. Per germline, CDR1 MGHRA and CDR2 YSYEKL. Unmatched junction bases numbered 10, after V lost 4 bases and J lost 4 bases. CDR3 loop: CASSPYDRDRYNEQFF. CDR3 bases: TGCGCCAGCAGCCCGTATGACAGGGATCGGTACAATGAGCAGTTCTTC.

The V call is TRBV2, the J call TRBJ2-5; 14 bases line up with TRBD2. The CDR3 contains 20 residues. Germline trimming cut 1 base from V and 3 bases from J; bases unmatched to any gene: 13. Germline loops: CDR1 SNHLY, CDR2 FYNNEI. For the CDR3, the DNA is TGTGCCAGCAGTGAAGAAGCCAGCGGGGGACTAGCGGGAGTTGAAGAGACCCAGTACTTC. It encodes CASSEEASGGLAGVEETQYF.

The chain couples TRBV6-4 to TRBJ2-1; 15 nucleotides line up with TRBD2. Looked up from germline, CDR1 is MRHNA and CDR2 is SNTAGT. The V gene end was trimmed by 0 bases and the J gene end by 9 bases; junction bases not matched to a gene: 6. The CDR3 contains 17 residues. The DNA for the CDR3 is TGTGCCAGCAGTGACTCCGGGACTAGCGGGAGGTCAGGTGAGCAGTTCTTC. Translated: CASSDSGTSGRSGEQFF.

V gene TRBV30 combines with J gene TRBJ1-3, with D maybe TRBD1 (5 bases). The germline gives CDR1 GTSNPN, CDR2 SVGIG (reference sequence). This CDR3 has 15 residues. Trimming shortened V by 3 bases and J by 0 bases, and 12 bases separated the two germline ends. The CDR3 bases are TGTGCCTGGAGGTCCGGAGACAGCTCTGGAAACACCATATATTTT. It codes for CAWRSGDSSGNTIYF.

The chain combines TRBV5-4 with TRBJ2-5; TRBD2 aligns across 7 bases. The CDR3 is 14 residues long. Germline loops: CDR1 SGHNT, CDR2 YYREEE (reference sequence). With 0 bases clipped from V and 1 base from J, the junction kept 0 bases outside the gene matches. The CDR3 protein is CASSLASGQETQYF. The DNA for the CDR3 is TGTGCCAGCAGCTTGGCTAGCGGCCAAGAGACCCAGTACTTC.

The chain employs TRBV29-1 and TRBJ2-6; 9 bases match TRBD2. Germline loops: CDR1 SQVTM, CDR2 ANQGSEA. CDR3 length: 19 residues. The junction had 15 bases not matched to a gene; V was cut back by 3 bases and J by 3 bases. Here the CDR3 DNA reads TGCAGCGTTGAGCGTTGCGGGAGGGGGAGGTGTGGTGGGGCCAACGTCCTGACTTTC. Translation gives CSVERCGRGRCGGANVLTF.

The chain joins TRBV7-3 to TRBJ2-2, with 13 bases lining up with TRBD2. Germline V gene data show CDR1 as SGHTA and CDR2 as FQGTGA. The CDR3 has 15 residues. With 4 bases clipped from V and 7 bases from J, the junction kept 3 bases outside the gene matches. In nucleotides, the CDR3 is TGTGCCAGCAGCTCCAGGACTAGCGGGAGCGGGGAGCTGTTTTTT. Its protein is CASSSRTSGSGELFF.

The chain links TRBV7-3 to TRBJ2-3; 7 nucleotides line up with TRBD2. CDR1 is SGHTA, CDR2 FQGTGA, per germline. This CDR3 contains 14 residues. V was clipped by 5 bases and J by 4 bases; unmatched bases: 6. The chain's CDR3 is CASSPGLTADTQYF. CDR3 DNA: TGTGCCAGCAGCCCGGGACTAACGGCAGATACGCAGTATTTT.

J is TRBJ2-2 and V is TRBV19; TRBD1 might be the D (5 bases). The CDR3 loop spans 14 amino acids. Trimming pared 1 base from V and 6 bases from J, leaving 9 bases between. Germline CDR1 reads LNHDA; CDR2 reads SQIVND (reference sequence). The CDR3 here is CASSIGQGSGELFF. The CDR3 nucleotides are TGTGCCAGTAGTATAGGGCAGGGCTCCGGGGAGCTGTTTTTT.

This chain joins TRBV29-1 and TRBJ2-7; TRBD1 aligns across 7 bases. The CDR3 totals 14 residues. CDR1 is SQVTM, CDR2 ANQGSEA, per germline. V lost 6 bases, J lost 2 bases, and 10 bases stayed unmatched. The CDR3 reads CSVGTDQVTYEQYF. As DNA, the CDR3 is TGCAGCGTGGGGACAGATCAGGTTACCTACGAGCAGTACTTC.

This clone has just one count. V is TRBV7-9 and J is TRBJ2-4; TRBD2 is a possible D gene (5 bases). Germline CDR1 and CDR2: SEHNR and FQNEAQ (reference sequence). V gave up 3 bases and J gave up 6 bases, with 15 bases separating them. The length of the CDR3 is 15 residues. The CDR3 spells CASSFLVEATNIQYF. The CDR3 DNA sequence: TGTGCCAGCAGCTTCTTAGTGGAGGCAACAAACATTCAGTACTTC.

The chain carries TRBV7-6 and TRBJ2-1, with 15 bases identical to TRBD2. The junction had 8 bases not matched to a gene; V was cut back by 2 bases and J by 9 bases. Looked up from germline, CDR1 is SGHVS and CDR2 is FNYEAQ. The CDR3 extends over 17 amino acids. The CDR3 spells CASSLNSWTSGRGEQFF. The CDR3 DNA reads TGTGCCAGCAGCTTAAATTCGTGGACTAGCGGGAGGGGTGAGCAGTTCTTC.

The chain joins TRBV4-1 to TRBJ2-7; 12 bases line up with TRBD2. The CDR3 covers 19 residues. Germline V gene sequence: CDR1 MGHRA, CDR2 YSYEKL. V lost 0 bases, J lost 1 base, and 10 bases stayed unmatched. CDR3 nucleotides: TGCGCCAGCAGCCAAGATAGTTATGGGACTAGCGGGTTGTCCTACGAGCAGTACTTC. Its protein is CASSQDSYGTSGLSYEQYF.

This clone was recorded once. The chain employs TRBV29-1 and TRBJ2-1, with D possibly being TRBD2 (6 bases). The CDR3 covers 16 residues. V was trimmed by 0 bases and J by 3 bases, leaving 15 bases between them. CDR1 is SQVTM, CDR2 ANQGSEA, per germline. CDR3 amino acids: CSVEDPEGGHYNEQFF. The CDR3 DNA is TGCAGCGTTGAAGACCCCGAGGGAGGACACTACAATGAGCAGTTCTTC.

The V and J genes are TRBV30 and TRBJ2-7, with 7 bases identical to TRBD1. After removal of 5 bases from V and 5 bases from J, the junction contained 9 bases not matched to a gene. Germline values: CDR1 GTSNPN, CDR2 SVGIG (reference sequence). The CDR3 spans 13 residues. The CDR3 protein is CAWSQTGIDEQYF. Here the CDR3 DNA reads TGTGCCTGGTCACAGACAGGGATCGACGAGCAGTACTTC. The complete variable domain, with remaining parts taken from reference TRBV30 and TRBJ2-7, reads SQTIHQWPATLVQPVGSPLSLECTVEGTSNPNLYWYRQAAGRGLQLLFYSVGIGQISSEVPQNLSASRPQDRQFILSSKKLLLSDSGFYLCAWSQTGIDEQYFGPGTRLTVT.

DNA for the CDR3: TGTGCCAGTAGTAGAAAAGCGGGAGGGGTGGGGAATGAGCAGTTCTTC. Residues: CASSRKAGGVGNEQFF. The chain couples TRBV19 to TRBJ2-1; 10 nucleotides match TRBD2. The J segment lost 7 bases and the V segment lost 4 bases, leaving 10 bases of the junction unmatched. In germline, CDR1 is LNHDA, CDR2 SQIVND (reference sequence). The CDR3 spans 16 residues.

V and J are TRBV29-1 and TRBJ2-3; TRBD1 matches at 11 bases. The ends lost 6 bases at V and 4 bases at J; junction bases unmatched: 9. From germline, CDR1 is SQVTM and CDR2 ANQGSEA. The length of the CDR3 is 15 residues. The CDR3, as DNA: TGCAGCGTCACCCTCTGGACAGGGGGCGCAGATACGCAGTATTTT. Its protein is CSVTLWTGGADTQYF.

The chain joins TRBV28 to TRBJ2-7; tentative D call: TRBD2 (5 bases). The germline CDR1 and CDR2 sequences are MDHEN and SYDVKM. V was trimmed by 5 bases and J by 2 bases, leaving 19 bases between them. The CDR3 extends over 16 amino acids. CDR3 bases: TGTGCCAGCAGTGCGGCGTTAGGACTGGATCCCTACGAGCAGTACTTC. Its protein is CASSAALGLDPYEQYF.

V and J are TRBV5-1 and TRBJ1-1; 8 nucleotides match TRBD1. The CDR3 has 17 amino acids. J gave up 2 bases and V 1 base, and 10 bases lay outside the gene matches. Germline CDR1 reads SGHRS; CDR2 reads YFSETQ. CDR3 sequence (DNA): TGCGCCAGCAGCTTGCAGGGGGCGGCCAGCTTTAACACTGAAGCTTTCTTT. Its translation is CASSLQGAASFNTEAFF.

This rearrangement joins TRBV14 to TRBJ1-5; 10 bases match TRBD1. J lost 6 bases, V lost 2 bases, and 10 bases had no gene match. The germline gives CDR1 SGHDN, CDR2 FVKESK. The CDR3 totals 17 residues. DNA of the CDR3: TGTGCCAGCAGCCAACCCAAGCGACAGGGGGCCGCTCAGCCCCAGCATTTT. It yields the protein CASSQPKRQGAAQPQHF.

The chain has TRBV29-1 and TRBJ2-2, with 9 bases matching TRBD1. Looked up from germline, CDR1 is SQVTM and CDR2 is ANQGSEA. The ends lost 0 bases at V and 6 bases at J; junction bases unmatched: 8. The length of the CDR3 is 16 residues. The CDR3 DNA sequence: TGCAGCGTTGAAGATGGGGGACAGGGAGCATCCGGGGAGCTGTTTTTT. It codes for CSVEDGGQGASGELFF.

The CDR3 DNA sequence: TGTGCCTGGGAGCGGGAGAAAAAAGAGACCCAGTACTTC. This sequence encodes CAWEREKKETQYF. V usage is TRBV30 and J usage is TRBJ2-5; 8 positions match TRBD2. Trimming removed 5 bases from V and 3 bases from J; junction bases left unmatched: 5. In germline, CDR1 is GTSNPN, CDR2 SVGIG (reference sequence). The CDR3 is made up of 13 amino acids.

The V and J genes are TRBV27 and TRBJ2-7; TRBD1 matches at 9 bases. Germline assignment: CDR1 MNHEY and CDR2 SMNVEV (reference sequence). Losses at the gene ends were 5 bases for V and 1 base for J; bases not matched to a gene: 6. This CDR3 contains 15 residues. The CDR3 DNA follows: TGTGCCAGCAGTCCTACAGGGGGCGATTCCTACGAGCAGTACTTC. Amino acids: CASSPTGGDSYEQYF.

This CDR3 reads CSGGHSYEQYF. CDR3 sequence (DNA): TGCAGCGGCGGGCACTCCTACGAGCAGTACTTC. The chain uses TRBV29-1 and TRBJ2-7, with D possibly TRBD2 on 5 matching bases. Looked up from germline, CDR1 is SQVTM and CDR2 is ANQGSEA. The CDR3 covers 11 residues. Trimming left V 7 bases short and J 0 bases short, with 7 bases between.

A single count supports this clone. This CDR3 is CASSPTGTNEQFF. Written as DNA, the CDR3 is TGTGCCAGCAGTCCCACAGGTACGAATGAGCAGTTCTTC. This chain uses TRBV6-5 with TRBJ2-1; D might be TRBD1 (5 bases). Germline V CDR1 and CDR2: MNHEY, SVGAGI. V lost 5 bases and J 7 bases, leaving 12 bases between the germline ends. The CDR3 spans 13 residues.

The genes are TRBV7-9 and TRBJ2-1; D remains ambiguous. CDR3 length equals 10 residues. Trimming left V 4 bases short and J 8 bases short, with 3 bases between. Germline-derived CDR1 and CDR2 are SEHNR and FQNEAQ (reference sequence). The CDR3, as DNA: TGTGCCAGCAGCTCATATGAGCAGTTCTTC. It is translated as CASSSYEQFF.

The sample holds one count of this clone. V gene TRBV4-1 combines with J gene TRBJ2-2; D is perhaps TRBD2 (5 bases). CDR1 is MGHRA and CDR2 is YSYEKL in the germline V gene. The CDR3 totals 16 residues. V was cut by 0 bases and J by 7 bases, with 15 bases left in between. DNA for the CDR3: TGCGCCAGCAGCCAAGATCACGGACCGACTATCGGGGAGCTGTTTTTT. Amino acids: CASSQDHGPTIGELFF.

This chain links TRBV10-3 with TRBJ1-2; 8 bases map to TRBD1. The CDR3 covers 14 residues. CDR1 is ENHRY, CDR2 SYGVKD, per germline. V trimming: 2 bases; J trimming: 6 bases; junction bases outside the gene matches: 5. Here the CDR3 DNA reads TGTGCCATCAGTGAGAGGGACAGGAGACATGGCTACACCTTC. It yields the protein CAISERDRRHGYTF.

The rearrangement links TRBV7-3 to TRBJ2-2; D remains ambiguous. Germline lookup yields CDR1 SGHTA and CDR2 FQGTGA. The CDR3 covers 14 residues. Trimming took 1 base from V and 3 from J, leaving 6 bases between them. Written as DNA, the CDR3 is TGTGCCAGCAGCTTAATAGTTGACACCGGGGAGCTGTTTTTT. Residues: CASSLIVDTGELFF.